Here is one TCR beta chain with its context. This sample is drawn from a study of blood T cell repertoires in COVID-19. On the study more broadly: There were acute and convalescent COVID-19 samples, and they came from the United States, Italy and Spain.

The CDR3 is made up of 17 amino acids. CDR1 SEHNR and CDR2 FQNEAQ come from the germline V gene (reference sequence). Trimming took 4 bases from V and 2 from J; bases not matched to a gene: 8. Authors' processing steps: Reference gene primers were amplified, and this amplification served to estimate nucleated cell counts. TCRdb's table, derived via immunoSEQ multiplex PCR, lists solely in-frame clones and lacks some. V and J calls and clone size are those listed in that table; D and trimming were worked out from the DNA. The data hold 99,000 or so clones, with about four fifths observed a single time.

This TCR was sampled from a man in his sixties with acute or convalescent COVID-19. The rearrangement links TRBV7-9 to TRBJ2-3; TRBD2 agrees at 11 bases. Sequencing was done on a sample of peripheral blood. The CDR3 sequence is CASSSRLTSGNTDTQYF. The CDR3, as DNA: TGTGCCAGCAGCTCCCGTTTGACTAGCGGGAACACAGATACGCAGTATTTT.